This T cell receptor beta chain was obtained from a study of T-cell memory formation after mild COVID-19 (dated by TCRdb to the early 2020s). Background for the entire study: TCR sequence clusters from the two donors were largely donor specific. Longitudinal TCRalpha and TCRbeta repertoire sequencing tracked T-cell clones expanding and contracting after mild COVID-19 in a couple of donors. Two young, previously healthy adult volunteers made up the cohort, one male and one female. Beyond this particular receptor, the publication reports: Only a couple of mild cases were covered by the study, and larger cohorts that include severe cases with pre-infection samples were considered necessary. SARS-CoV-2 specificity of the second-wave clones peaking on day 37 was not confirmed. Balanced CD4/CD8 phenotypes were observed for clones contracting from day 15 to 85, whereas a bias towards CD4+ was observed for a second wave of clones expanding from day 15 to 37. Contracting CD4+ clones appeared mostly in the CM and EM memory subsets, whereas CD8+ clones were enriched in EMRA. Some responding clones were detected in pre-infection memory, which suggested that pre-existing cross-reactive memory T cells had joined the SARS-CoV-2 response.

The sample was run on an Illumina NovaSeq 6000. cDNA libraries for TCRalpha and TCRbeta were prepared by 5'RACE using constant-segment primers, with sample barcodes and unique molecular identifiers added. RNA was extracted from every sample with Trizol reagent. Libraries were amplified in two PCR steps, with a second sample barcode and Illumina TruSeq adapters added in the second step. Sequencing of libraries was performed on an Illumina NovaSeq with 2 x 150 bp paired-end reads. On the authors' methods: Reads were demultiplexed and collapsed into UMI-guided consensus sequences with migec v1.2.7. Using mixcr v2.1.11, UMI consensuses were aligned to TRA and TRB V and J templates and then assembled into clonotypes. A clonotype was counted as expanded or contracted only if both edgeR and NoisET called the change significant, with noise models trained on biological replicates. For edgeR calls, a false discovery rate-adjusted p below 0.01 and a log2 fold-change threshold of 1 were applied. As an exploratory analysis of dynamics, max-normalized trajectories of the 1000 most abundant clonotypes were examined by PCA with hierarchical clustering. Separately sequenced CD4+ and CD8+ repertoires were used to assign the CD4 or CD8 phenotype of responding clones. In-frame beta chains were kept once TCRdb had trimmed the public reads at Q25 with fastp and called clones with MiXCR. One record per CDR3 amino acid sequence lists the most common genes and DNA. The V and J calls and clone size come from TCRdb's table, not from the authors' own analysis. In all, the sample holds approximately 270,000 distinct CDR3 sequences, and about a sixth of those were seen once. The ten most abundant clones make up approximately 25% of the sample.

Ficoll-Paque density gradient centrifugation was the method used to isolate PBMCs. There are 14 amino acids in the CDR3, from cysteine to phenylalanine inclusive. The entry retains the CDR3 DNA only, 42 bases that are in frame from base 1. About this clonotype itself: The antigen this receptor binds is unknown. The germline gene is not matched at one end of the junction; a read error may be the cause.

The clonotype originates from a man aged 18 to 30 who had mild COVID-19 (a few samples of this study predate the infection). The sample titles of this study are shuffled in the database, so cell type and time point are left out; the donor was told from shared clones. The chain employs TRBV12-3 or TRBV12-4 and TRBJ1-2; a confident D gene designation cannot be given. Sequences were obtained from PBMCs or a T cell subset sorted from them (not recorded which). The DNA sequence is TGTGCCAGCGGTTTAGTCGCCGGCAGCTATGTCTACACCTTC. It codes for CASGLVAGSYVYTF.